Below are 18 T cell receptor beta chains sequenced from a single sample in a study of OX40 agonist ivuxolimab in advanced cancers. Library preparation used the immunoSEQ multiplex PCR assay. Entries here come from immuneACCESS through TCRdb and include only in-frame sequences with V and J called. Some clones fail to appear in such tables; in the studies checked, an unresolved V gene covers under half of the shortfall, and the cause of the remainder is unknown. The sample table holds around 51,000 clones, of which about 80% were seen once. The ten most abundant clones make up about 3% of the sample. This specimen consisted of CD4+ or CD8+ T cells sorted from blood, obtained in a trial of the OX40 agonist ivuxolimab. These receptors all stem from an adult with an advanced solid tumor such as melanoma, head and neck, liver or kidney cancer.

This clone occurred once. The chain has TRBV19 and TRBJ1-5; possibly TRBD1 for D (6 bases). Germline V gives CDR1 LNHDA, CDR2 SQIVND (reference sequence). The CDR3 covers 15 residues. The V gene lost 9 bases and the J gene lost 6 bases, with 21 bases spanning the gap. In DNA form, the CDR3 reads TGTGCCAGCAGAAATTCAGGGGAGGCCCGTCAGCCCCAGCATTTT. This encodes CASRNSGEARQPQHF.

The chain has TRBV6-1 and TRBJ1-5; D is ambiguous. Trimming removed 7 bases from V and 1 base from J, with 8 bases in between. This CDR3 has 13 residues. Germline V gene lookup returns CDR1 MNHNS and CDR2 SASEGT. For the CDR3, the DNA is TGTGCCAGCACCCTGCGGAGCAATCAGCCCCAGCATTTT. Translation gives CASTLRSNQPQHF.

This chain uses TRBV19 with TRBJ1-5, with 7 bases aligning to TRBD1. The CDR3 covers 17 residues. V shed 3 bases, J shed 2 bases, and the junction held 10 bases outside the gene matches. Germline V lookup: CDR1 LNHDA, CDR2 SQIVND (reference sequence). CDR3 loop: CASSMGGDRVGNQPQHF. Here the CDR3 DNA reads TGTGCCAGTAGTATGGGTGGCGACAGGGTCGGCAATCAGCCCCAGCATTTT.

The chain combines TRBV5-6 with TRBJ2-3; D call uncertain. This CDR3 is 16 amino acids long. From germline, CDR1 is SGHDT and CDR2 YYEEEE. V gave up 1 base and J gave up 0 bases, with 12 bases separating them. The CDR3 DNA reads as TGTGCCAGCAGCTTGATAGTAGGCTCTAGCACAGATACGCAGTATTTT. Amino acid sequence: CASSLIVGSSTDTQYF. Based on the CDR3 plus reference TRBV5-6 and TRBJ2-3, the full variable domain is DAGVTQSPTHLIKTRGQQVTLRCSPKSGHDTVSWYQQALGQGPQFIFQYYEEEERQRGNFPDRFSGHQFPNYSSELNVNALLLGDSALYLCASSLIVGSSTDTQYFGPGTRLTVL.

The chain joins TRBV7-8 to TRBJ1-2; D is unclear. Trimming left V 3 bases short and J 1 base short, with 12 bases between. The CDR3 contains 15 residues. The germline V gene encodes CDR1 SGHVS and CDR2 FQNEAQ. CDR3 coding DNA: TGTGCCAGCAGCTTGGACGGACTTTATAACTATGGCTACACCTTC. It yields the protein CASSLDGLYNYGYTF.

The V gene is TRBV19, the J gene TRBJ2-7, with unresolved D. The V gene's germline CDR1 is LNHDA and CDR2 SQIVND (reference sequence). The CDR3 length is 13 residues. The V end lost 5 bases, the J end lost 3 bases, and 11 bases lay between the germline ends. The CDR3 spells CASSAGRSYEQYF. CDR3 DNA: TGTGCCAGTAGTGCCGGACGGAGCTACGAGCAGTACTTC.

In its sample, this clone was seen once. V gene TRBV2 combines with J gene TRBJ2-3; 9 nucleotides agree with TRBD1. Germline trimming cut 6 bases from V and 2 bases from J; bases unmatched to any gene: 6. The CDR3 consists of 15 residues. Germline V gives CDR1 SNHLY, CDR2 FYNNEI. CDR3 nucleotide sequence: TGTGCCAGCAGCGCCGACAGGGGGACCACAGATACGCAGTATTTT. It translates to CASSADRGTTDTQYF.

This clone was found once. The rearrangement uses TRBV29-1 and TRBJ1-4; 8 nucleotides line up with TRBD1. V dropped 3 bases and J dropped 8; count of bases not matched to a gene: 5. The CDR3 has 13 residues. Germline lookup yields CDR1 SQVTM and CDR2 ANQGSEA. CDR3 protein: CSVEDRAGEKLFF. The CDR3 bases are TGCAGCGTTGAGGACAGGGCGGGAGAAAAACTGTTTTTT.

CDR3: CASSTQGRSEKLFF. The CDR3, as DNA: TGTGCCAGTAGCACTCAGGGGAGGAGCGAAAAACTGTTTTTT. The J gene is TRBJ1-4, the V gene TRBV19; D is perhaps TRBD1 (6 bases). Trimming pared 6 bases from V and 8 bases from J, leaving 16 bases between. The CDR3 consists of 14 residues. Germline CDR1 is LNHDA and CDR2 is SQIVND (reference sequence). Filled out from reference TRBV19 and TRBJ1-4, the complete variable domain reads DGGITQSPKYLFRKEGQNVTLSCEQNLNHDAMYWYRQDPGQGLRLIYYSQIVNDFQKGDIAEGYSVSREKKESFPLTVTSAQKNPTAFYLCASSTQGRSEKLFFGSGTQLSVL.

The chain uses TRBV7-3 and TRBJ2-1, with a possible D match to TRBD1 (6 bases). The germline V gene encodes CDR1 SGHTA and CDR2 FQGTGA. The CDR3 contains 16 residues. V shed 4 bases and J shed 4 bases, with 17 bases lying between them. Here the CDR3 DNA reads TGTGCCAGCAGCTCCACCGGGACCAGGGGTTACAATGAGCAGTTCTTC. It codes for CASSSTGTRGYNEQFF.

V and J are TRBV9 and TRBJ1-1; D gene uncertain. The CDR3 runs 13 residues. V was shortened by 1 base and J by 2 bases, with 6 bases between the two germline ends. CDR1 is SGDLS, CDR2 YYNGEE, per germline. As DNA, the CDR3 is TGTGCCAGCAGCGTACAGAGTAACACTGAAGCTTTCTTT. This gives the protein CASSVQSNTEAFF.

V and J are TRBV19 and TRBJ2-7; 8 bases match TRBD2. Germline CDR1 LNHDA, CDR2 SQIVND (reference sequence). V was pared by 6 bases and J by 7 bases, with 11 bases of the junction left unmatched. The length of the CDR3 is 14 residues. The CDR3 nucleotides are TGTGCCAGTAGACTCGGGGGGGCTGCCGGGGAGCAGTACTTC. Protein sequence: CASRLGGAAGEQYF.

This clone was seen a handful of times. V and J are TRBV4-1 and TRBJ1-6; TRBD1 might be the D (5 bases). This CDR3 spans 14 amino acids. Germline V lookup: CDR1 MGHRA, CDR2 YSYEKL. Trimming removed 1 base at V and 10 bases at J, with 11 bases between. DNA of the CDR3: TGCGCCAGCAGCCAAGTAGAGGGGTTCTCACCCCTCCACTTT. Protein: CASSQVEGFSPLHF.

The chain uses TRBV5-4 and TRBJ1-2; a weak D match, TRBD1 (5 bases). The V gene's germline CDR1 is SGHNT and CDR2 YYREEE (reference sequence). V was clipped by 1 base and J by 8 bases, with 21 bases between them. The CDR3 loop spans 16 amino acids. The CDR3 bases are TGTGCCAGCAGCTTGATAGGGGTAGACAGTTCTGGAGGCTACACCTTC. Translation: CASSLIGVDSSGGYTF.

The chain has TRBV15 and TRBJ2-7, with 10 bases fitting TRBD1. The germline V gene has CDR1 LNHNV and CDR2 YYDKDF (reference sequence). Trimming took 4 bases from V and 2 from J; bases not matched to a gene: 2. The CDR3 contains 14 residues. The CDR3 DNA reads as TGTGCCACCAGCAAAGACAGGGGGCCCTACGAGCAGTACTTC. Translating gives CATSKDRGPYEQYF.

The CDR3 loop reads CASSVGQGVEKLFF. DNA of the CDR3: TGTGCCAGCAGCGTAGGACAGGGGGTTGAAAAACTGTTTTTT. V and J are TRBV9 and TRBJ1-4; 9 bases map to TRBD1. Losses at the gene ends were 0 bases for V and 7 bases for J; bases not matched to a gene: 1. CDR3 length: 14 amino acids. Per germline, CDR1 SGDLS and CDR2 YYNGEE.

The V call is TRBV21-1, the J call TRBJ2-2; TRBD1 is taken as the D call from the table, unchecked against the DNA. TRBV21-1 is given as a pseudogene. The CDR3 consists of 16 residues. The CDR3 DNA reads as TGTGCCAGCAGCAAAGTCCGACAGGGTATCACCGGGGAGCTGTTTTTT. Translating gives CASSKVRQGITGELFF.

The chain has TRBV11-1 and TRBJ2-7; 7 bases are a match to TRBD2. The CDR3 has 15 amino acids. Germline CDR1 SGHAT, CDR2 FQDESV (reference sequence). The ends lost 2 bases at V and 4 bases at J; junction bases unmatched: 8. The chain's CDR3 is CASSLFRTSMYEQYF. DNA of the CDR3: TGTGCCAGCAGCTTATTCCGGACTAGTATGTACGAGCAGTACTTC.